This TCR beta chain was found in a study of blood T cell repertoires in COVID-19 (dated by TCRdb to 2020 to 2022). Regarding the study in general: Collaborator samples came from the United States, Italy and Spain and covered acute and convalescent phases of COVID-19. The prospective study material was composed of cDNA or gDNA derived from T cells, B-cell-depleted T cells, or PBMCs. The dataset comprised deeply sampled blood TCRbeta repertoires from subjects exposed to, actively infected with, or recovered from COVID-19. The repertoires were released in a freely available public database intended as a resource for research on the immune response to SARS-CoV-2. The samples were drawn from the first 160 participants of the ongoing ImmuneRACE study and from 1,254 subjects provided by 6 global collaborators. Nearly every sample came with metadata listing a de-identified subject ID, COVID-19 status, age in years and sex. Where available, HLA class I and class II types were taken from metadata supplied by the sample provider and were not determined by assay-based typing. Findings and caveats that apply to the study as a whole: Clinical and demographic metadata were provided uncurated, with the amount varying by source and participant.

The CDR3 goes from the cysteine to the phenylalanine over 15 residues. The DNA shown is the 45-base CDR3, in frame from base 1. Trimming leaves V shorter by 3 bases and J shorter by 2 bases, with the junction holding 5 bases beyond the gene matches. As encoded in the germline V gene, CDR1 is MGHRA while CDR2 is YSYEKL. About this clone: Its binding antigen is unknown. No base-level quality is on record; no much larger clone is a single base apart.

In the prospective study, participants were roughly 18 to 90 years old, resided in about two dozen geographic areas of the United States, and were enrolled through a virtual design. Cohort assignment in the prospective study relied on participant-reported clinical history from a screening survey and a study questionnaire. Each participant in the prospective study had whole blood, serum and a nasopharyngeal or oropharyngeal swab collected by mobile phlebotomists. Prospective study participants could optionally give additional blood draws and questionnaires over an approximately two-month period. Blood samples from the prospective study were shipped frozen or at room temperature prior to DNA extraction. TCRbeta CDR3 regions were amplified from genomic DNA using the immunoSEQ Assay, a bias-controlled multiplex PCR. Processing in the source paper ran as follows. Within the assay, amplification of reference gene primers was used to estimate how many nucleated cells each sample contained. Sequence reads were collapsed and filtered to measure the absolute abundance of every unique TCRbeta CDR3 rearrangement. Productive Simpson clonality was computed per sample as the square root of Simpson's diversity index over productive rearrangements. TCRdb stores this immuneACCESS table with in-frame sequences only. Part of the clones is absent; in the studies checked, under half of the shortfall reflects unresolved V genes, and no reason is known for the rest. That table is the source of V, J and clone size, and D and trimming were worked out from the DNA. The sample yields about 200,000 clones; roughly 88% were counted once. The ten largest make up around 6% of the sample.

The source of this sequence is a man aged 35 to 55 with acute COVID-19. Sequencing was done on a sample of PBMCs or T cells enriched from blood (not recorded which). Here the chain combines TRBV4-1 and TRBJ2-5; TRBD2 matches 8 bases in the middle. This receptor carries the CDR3 CASSQVLAVQETQYF. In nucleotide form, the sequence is TGCGCCAGCAGCCAGGTACTAGCGGTTCAAGAGACCCAGTACTTC.